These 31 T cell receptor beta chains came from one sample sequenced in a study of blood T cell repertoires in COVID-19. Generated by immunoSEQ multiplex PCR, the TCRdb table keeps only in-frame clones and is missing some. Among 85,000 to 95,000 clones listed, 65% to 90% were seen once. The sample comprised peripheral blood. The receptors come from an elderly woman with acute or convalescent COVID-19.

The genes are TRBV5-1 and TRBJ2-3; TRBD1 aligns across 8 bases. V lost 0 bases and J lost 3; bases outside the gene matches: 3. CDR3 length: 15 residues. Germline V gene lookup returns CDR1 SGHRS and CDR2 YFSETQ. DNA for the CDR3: TGCGCCAGCAGCTTGGGGACAGGGCAAACAGATACGCAGTATTTT. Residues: CASSLGTGQTDTQYF.

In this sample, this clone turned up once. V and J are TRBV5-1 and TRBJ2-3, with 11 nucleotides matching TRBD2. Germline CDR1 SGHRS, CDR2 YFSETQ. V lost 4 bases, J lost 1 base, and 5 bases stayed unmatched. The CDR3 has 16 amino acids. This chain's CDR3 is CASSPLGLAGTDTQYF. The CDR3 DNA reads TGCGCCAGCAGCCCGTTGGGACTAGCGGGCACAGATACGCAGTATTTT.

The CDR3 DNA sequence: TGTGCCAGCAGCTTAGGTGGCGCCGGGGACACTGAAGCTTTCTTT. It encodes CASSLGGAGDTEAFF. This sequence joins TRBV7-9 and TRBJ1-1; D unclear. CDR3 length: 15 amino acids. V was pared by 1 base and J by 3 bases, with 12 bases between. The germline gives CDR1 SEHNR, CDR2 FQNEAQ (reference sequence).

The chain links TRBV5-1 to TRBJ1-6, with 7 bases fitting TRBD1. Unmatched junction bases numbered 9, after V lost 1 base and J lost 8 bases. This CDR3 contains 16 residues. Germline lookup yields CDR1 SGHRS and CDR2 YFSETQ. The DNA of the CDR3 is TGCGCCAGCAGCTTGTACTCCCTGACAGGGTATTCACCCCTCCACTTT. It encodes CASSLYSLTGYSPLHF.

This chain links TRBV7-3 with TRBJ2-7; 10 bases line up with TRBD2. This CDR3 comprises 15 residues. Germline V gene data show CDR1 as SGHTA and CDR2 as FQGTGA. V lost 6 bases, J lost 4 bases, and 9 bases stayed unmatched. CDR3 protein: CASSPSGGPLYEQYF. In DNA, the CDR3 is TGTGCCAGCAGTCCTAGCGGGGGCCCCTTGTACGAGCAGTACTTC.

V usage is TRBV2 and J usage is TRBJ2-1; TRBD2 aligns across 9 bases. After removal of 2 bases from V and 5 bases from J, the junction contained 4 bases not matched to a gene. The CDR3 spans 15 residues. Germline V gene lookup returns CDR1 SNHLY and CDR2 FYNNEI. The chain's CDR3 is CASSEWASGDNEQFF. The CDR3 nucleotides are TGTGCCAGCAGTGAATGGGCTAGCGGGGACAATGAGCAGTTCTTC.

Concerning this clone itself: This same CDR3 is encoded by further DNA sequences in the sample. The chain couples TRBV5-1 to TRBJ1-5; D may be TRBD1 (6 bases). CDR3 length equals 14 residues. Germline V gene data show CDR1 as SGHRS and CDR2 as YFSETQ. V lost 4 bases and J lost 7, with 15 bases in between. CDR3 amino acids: CASSPGGGGQPQHF. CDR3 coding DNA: TGCGCCAGCAGCCCGGGGGGGGGCGGACAGCCCCAGCATTTT.

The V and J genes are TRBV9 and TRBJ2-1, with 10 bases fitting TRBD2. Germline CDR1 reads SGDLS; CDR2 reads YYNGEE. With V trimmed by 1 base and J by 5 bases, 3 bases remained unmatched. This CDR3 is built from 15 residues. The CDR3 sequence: CASSVLAGVHNEQFF. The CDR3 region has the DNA TGTGCCAGCAGCGTACTAGCGGGGGTTCACAATGAGCAGTTCTTC.

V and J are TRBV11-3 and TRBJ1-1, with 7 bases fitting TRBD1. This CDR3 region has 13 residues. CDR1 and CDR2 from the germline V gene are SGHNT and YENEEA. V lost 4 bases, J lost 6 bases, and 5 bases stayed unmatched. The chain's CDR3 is CASSSTGRSEAFF. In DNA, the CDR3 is TGTGCCAGCAGCTCGACAGGGAGATCTGAAGCTTTCTTT.

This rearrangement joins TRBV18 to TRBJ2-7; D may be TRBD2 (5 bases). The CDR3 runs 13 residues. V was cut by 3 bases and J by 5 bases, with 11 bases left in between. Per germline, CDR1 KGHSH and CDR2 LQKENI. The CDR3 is CASSPRLEDEQYF. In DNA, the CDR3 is TGTGCCAGCTCACCTCGATTGGAGGACGAGCAGTACTTC.

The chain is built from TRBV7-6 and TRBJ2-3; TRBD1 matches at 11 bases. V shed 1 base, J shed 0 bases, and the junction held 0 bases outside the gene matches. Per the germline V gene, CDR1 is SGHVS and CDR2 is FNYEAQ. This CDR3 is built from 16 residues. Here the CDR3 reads CASSLGTGGSTDTQYF. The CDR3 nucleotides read TGTGCCAGCAGCTTAGGGACAGGGGGCAGCACAGATACGCAGTATTTT.

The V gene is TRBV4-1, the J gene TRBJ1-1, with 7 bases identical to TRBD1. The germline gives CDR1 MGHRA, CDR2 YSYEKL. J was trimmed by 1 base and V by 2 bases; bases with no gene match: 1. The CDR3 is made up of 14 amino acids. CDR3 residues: CASSQNRGNTEAFF. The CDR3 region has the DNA TGCGCCAGCAGCCAAAACAGGGGGAACACTGAAGCTTTCTTT.

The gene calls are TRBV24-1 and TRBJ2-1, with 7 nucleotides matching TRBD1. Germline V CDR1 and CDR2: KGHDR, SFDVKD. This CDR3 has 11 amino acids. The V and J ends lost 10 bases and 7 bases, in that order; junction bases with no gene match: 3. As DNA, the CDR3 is TGTGCCACGGGACAGCTAAATGAGCAGTTCTTC. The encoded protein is CATGQLNEQFF.

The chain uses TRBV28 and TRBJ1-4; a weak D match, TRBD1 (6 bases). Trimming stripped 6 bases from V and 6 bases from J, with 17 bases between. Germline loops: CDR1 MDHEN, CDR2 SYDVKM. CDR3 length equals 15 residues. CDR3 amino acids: CASRPGQFNHEKLFF. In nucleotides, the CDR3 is TGTGCCAGCAGACCAGGACAGTTCAATCATGAAAAACTGTTTTTT.

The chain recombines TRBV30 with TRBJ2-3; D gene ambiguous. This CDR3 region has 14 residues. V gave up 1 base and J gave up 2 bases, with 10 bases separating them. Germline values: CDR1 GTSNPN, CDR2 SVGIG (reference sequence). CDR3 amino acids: CAWSGSQYTDTQYF. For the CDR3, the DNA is TGTGCCTGGAGTGGTTCTCAGTACACAGATACGCAGTATTTT. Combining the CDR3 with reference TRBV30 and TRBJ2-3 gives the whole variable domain SQTIHQWPATLVQPVGSPLSLECTVEGTSNPNLYWYRQAAGRGLQLLFYSVGIGQISSEVPQNLSASRPQDRQFILSSKKLLLSDSGFYLCAWSGSQYTDTQYFGPGTRLTVL.

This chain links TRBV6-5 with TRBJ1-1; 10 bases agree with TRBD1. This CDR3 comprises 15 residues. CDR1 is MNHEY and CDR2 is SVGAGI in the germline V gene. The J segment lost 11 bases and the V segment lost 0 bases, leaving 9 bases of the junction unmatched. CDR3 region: CASSYSMGQGRGAFF. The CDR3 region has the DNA TGTGCCAGCAGTTACTCAATGGGACAGGGGCGCGGGGCTTTCTTT.

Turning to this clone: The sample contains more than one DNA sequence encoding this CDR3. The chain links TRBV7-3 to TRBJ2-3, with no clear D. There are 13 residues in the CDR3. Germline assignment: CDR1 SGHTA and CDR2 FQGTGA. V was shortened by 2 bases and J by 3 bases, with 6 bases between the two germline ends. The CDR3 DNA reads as TGTGCCAGCAGCTTATCCTATACAGATACGCAGTATTTT. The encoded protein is CASSLSYTDTQYF.

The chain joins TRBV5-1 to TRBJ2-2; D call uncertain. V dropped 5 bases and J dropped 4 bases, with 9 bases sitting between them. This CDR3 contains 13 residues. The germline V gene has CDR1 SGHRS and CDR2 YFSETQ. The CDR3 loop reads CASSLVFTGELFF. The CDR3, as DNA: TGCGCCAGCAGTCTCGTCTTCACCGGGGAGCTGTTTTTT. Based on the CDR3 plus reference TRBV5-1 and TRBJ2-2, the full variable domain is KAGVTQTPRYLIKTRGQQVTLSCSPISGHRSVSWYQQTPGQGLQFLFEYFSETQRNKGNFPGRFSGRQFSNSRSEMNVSTLELGDSALYLCASSLVFTGELFFGEGSRLTVL.

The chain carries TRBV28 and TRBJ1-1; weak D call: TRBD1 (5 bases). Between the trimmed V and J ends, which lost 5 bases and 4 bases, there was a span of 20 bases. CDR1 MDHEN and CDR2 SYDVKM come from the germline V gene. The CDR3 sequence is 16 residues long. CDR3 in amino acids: CASSRRFRVRGTEAFF. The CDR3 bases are TGTGCCAGCAGTCGTAGGTTCAGGGTGAGAGGCACTGAAGCTTTCTTT. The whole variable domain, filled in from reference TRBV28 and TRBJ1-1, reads DVKVTQSSRYLVKRTGEKVFLECVQDMDHENMFWYRQDPGLGLRLIYFSYDVKMKEKGDIPEGYSVSREKKERFSLILESASTNQTSMYLCASSRRFRVRGTEAFFGQGTRLTVV.

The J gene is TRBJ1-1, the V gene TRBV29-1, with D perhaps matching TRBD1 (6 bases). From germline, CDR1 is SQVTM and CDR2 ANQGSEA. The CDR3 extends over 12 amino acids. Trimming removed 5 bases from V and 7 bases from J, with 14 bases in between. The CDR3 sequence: CSVPTGRGEAFF. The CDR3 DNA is TGCAGCGTTCCAACAGGGCGAGGTGAAGCTTTCTTT.

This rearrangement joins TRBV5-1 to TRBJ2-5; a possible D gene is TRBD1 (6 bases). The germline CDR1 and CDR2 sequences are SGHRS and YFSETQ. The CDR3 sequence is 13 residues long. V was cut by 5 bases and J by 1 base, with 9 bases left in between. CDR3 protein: CASRLGGQETQYF. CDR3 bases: TGCGCCAGCAGGCTAGGGGGCCAAGAGACCCAGTACTTC.

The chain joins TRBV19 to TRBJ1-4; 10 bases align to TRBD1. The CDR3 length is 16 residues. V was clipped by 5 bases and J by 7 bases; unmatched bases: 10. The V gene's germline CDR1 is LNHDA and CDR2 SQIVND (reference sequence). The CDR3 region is CASSQGRTGGSEKLFF. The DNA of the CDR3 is TGTGCCAGTAGTCAAGGACGGACAGGGGGAAGTGAAAAACTGTTTTTT.

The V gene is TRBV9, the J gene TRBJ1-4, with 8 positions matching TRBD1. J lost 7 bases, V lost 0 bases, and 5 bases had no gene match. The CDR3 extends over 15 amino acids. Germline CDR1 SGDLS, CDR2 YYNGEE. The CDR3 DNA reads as TGTGCCAGCAGCGTAGGCGCAGGGGGCGGTGAAAAACTGTTTTTT. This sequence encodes CASSVGAGGGEKLFF.

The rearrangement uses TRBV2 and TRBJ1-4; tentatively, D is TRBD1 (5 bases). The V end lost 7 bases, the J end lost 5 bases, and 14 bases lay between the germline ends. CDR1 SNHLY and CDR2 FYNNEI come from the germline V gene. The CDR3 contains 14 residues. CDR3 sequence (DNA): TGTGCCAGCAATTTTAGGGGTGAAAATGAAAAACTGTTTTTT. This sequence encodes CASNFRGENEKLFF.

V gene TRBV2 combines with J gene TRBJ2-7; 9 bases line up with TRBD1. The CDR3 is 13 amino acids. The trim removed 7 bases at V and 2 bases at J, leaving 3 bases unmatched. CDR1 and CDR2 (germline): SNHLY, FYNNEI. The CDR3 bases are TGTGCCAGCATGCGGGACAGGGCCTACGAGCAGTACTTC. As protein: CASMRDRAYEQYF.

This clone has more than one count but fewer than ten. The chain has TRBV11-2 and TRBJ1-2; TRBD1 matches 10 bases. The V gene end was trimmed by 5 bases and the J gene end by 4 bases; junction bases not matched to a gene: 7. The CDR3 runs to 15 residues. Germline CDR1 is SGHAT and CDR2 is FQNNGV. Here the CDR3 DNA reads TGTGCCAGCAGCCCGTCCGGGACAGGGGCCTATGGCTACACCTTC. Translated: CASSPSGTGAYGYTF.

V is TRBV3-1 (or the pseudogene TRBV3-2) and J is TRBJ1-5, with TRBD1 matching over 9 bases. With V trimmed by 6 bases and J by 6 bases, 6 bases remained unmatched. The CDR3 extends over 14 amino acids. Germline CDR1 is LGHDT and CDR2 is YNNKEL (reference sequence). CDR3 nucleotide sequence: TGTGCCAGCAGTCGGGGACAGGGAAGTCAGCCCCAGCATTTT. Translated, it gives CASSRGQGSQPQHF.

In DNA form, the CDR3 reads TGTGCCAGCAGCGGGGGGCGCACAGATACGCAGTATTTT. As protein: CASSGGRTDTQYF. The chain is built from TRBV9 and TRBJ2-3; D is possibly TRBD1 (6 bases). The ends were cut back, 3 bases at V and 1 base at J, with 6 bases in the middle. The CDR3 covers 13 residues. Germline loops: CDR1 SGDLS, CDR2 YYNGEE.

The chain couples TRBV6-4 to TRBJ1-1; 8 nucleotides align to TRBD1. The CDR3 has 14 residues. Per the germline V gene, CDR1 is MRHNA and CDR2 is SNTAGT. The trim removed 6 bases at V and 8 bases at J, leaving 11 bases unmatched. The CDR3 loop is CASSANPGQGEAFF. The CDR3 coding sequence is TGTGCCAGCAGCGCGAACCCAGGACAGGGCGAAGCTTTCTTT.

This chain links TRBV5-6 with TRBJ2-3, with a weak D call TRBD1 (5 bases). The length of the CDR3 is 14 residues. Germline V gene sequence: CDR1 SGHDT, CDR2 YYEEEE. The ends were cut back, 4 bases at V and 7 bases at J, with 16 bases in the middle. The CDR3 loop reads CASSGWGLGHTQYF. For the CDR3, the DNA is TGTGCCAGCAGCGGGTGGGGCCTAGGGCATACGCAGTATTTT.

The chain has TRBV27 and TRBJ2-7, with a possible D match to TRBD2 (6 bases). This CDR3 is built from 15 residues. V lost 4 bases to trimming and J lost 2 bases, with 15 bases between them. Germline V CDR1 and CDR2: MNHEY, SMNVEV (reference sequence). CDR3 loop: CASSSPGGLPYEQYF. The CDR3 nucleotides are TGTGCCAGCAGTTCCCCTGGAGGGCTCCCCTACGAGCAGTACTTC.